These 10 T cell receptor beta chains came from one sample sequenced in a study of control samples from healthy donors and cancer patients. Repertoires were generated with immunoSEQ multiplex PCR, while TCRdb's copy carries only in-frame clones and drops some. The data contain about 140,000 clones, under 95% of them singletons. The sample consisted of blood. Receptor source: a man aged 35 to 55 in good health.

The V and J genes are TRBV5-1 and TRBJ2-1; 11 bases are shared with TRBD2. The CDR3 totals 16 residues. The germline gives CDR1 SGHRS, CDR2 YFSETQ. V was pared by 4 bases and J by 7 bases, with 10 bases of the junction left unmatched. The CDR3 DNA sequence: TGCGCCAGCAGCCTGACTAGCGGGGTAACAGGGAATGAGCAGTTCTTC. Translated, it gives CASSLTSGVTGNEQFF. Full variable domain (rest looked up from reference TRBV5-1 and TRBJ2-1): KAGVTQTPRYLIKTRGQQVTLSCSPISGHRSVSWYQQTPGQGLQFLFEYFSETQRNKGNFPGRFSGRQFSNSRSEMNVSTLELGDSALYLCASSLTSGVTGNEQFFGPGTRLTVL.

The chain combines TRBV2 with TRBJ1-2; 7 bases are shared with TRBD1. V was pared by 7 bases and J by 8 bases, with 13 bases of the junction left unmatched. Germline V lookup: CDR1 SNHLY, CDR2 FYNNEI. The CDR3 consists of 14 residues. The CDR3 coding sequence is TGTGCCAGCAAAGGACAGGCCGTTTTTCGAGGCTACACCTTC. This sequence encodes CASKGQAVFRGYTF.

The CDR3 sequence: CSASKGANQPQHF. CDR3 nucleotides: TGCAGTGCTAGTAAGGGGGCCAATCAGCCCCAGCATTTT. The genes are TRBV20-1 and TRBJ1-5, with 7 bases that match TRBD1. CDR1 and CDR2 (germline): DFQATT, SNEGSKA (reference sequence). The junction had 2 bases not matched to a gene; V was cut back by 3 bases and J by 3 bases. CDR3 length: 13 amino acids.

V gene TRBV5-3 combines with J gene TRBJ2-5; TRBD2 aligns across 13 bases. TRBV5-3 belongs to the ORF category, with a function that is uncertain. The CDR3 extends over 19 amino acids. J was trimmed by 5 bases and V by 4 bases; bases with no gene match: 17. Here the CDR3 DNA reads TGTGCCAGAAGCCTCCAAACTAGCGGGAGGGCTACCGCGGTGGAGACCCAGTACTTC. Translating it yields CARSLQTSGRATAVETQYF.

The rearrangement links TRBV24-1 to TRBJ1-2; 12 positions match TRBD1. The length of the CDR3 is 15 residues. CDR1 and CDR2 (germline): KGHDR, SFDVKD. After removal of 5 bases from V and 8 bases from J, the junction contained 8 bases not matched to a gene. The CDR3 spells CATSAPGQGARGYTF. In DNA, the CDR3 is TGTGCCACCAGTGCCCCGGGACAGGGGGCGAGGGGCTACACCTTC.

V is TRBV5-6 and J is TRBJ1-1, with D perhaps matching TRBD1 (5 bases). Germline V CDR1 and CDR2: SGHDT, YYEEEE. This CDR3 is built from 13 residues. With 0 bases removed from V and 5 bases from J, the gap between germline ends came to 8 bases. The DNA of the CDR3 is TGTGCCAGCAGCTTGGGACAGTTGACTGAAGCTTTCTTT. Its protein product is CASSLGQLTEAFF.

By sample share, this clone is medium-sized (0.01 to 0.1%). This chain uses TRBV12-3 or TRBV12-4 with TRBJ2-7; D is undetermined. V was clipped by 1 base and J by 6 bases, with 10 bases between them. The CDR3 covers 13 residues. CDR3 sequence (DNA): TGTGCCAGCAGTTTAGGTGGGCAGCTCGAGCAGTACTTC. This gives the protein CASSLGGQLEQYF.

V is TRBV5-6 and J is TRBJ1-1; weak D call: TRBD1 (5 bases). This CDR3 is built from 14 residues. The germline V and J ends were trimmed by 5 bases and 1 base, with 12 bases remaining between them. The germline CDR1 and CDR2 sequences are SGHDT and YYEEEE. The CDR3: CASSGQGWNTEAFF. CDR3 in DNA: TGTGCCAGCAGTGGGCAGGGTTGGAACACTGAAGCTTTCTTT.

The V gene is TRBV6-5, the J gene TRBJ2-3; possible D gene TRBD1, 5 bases. The CDR3 has 15 amino acids. V dropped 4 bases and J dropped 3 bases, with 14 bases sitting between them. In germline, CDR1 is MNHEY, CDR2 SVGAGI. The CDR3 nucleotides read TGTGCCAGCAGTTTGTCCGACAGATCTACAGATACGCAGTATTTT. Protein sequence: CASSLSDRSTDTQYF.

The chain has TRBV4-2 and TRBJ2-7; 8 positions agree with TRBD2. Looked up from germline, CDR1 is LGHNA and CDR2 is YNFKEQ. V lost 0 bases to trimming and J lost 3 bases; unmatched junction nucleotides: 1. This CDR3 contains 14 residues. CDR3 in DNA: TGTGCCAGCAGCCAAGATACTAGCGGCTACGAGCAGTACTTC. As protein: CASSQDTSGYEQYF.